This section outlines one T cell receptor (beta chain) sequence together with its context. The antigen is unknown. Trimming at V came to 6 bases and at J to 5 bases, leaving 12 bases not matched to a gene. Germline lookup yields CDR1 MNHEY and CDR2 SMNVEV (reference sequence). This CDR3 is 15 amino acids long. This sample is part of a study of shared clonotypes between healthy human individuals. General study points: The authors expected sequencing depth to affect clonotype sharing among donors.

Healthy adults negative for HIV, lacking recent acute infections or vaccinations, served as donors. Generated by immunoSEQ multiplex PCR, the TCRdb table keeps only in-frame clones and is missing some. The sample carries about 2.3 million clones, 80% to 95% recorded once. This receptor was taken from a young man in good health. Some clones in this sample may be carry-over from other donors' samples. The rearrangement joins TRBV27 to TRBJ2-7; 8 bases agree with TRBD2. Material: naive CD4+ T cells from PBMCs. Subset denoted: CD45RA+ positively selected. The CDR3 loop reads CASRSPGGKIDEQYF. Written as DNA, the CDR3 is TGTGCCAGCAGGTCCCCGGGGGGGAAAATCGACGAGCAGTACTTC.